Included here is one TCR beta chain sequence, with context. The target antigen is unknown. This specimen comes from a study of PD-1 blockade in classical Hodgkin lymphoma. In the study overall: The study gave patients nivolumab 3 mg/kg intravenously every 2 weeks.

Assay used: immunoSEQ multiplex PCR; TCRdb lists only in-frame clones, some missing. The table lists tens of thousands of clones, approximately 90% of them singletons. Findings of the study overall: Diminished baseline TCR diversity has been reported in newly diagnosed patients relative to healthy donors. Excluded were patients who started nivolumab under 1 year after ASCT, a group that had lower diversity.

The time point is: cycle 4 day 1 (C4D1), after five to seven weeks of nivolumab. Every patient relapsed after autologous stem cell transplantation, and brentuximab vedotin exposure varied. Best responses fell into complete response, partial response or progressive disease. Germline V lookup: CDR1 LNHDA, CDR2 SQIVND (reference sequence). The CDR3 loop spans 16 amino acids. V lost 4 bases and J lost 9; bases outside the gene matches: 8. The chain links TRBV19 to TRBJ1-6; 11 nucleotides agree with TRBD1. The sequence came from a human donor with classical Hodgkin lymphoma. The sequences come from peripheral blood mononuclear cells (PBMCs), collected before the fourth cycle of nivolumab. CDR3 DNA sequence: TGTGCCAGTAGTACTACCGGGACAGGGGGTAGTTCACCCCTCCACTTT. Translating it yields CASSTTGTGGSSPLHF.